The clone carrying this TCR beta chain has more than one count but fewer than ten. Antigen unknown. The CDR3 has 13 residues. Trimming stripped 8 bases from V and 4 bases from J, with 12 bases between. CDR1 and CDR2 from the germline V gene are LGHDT and YNNKEL (reference sequence). The source of the sample is a study of CD8 T cells in ankylosing spondylitis. The study's findings and limits: Researchers report that disease-linked clones proved CD8+ and relatively rare in peripheral blood. Within ankylosing spondylitis blood, a TCR beta motif made up of roughly eight highly homologous variants appeared to be characteristic.

Each CDR3 protein gets one entry after TCRdb re-called the 5' RACE reads with MiXCR. Here the sample spans 27,000 or so distinct CDR3 sequences, approximately 7.9% being singletons. The chain couples TRBV3-1 to TRBJ2-4, with D uncertain. Material: blood. This sequence was found in a male donor with ankylosing spondylitis or in good health (not recorded which). CDR3 nucleotides: TGTGCCAGCTCGCAGGATCCTAAAAACATTCAGTACTTC. It yields the protein CASSQDPKNIQYF. Full variable domain (outside the CDR3, taken from reference TRBV3-1 and TRBJ2-4): DTAVSQTPKYLVTQMGNDKSIKCEQNLGHDTMYWYKQDSKKFLKIMFSYNNKELIINETVPNRFSPKSPDKAHLNLHINSLELGDSAVYFCASSQDPKNIQYFGAGTRLSVL.